A selection of T cell receptor beta chains follows, all from one sample in a study of shared clonotypes between healthy human individuals. Generated by immunoSEQ multiplex PCR, the TCRdb table keeps only in-frame clones and is missing some. The data hold roughly 660,000 clones, with 90% observed a single time. Sequenced: memory CD8+ T cells from PBMCs. The receptors originated from a man younger than 35 in good health. Some clones in this sample may be carry-over from other donors' samples. The CDR3 runs from the conserved cysteine through the conserved F or W. Fields, in order: J gene, clone size, V gene, D gene, CDR3 protein, CDR3 DNA. D genes are given only for firm matches. For some rows the clone size is stated as once, few or many, or as a class when expanded; others skip it.

>TRBJ1-5|.|TRBV7-9|TRBD1
CASSQGTGGSNQPQHF
TGTGCCAGCAGCCAAGGGACAGGGGGATCCAATCAGCCCCAGCATTTT
>TRBJ1-3|once|TRBV4-3|.
CASSQDRLLSGNTIYF
TGCGCCAGCAGCCAAGACCGGTTATTATCTGGAAACACCATATATTTT
>TRBJ1-1|.|TRBV9|.
CASSSGRGNTEAFF
TGTGCCAGCAGCTCAGGACGGGGGAACACTGAAGCTTTCTTT
>TRBJ2-6|.|TRBV7-6|TRBD1
CASSSPWTGQHSGANVLTF
TGTGCCAGCAGCTCCCCCTGGACAGGGCAACACTCTGGGGCCAACGTCCTGACTTTC
>TRBJ2-3|once|TRBV4-1|.
CASSQSGHLTDTQYF
TGCGCCAGCAGCCAATCCGGCCACCTTACAGATACGCAGTATTTT
>TRBJ1-5|.|TRBV2|.
CASSETGGQPQHF
TGTGCCAGCAGTGAAACAGGAGGTCAGCCCCAGCATTTT
>TRBJ2-1|.|TRBV4-3|TRBD2
CASSQGMREGNNEQFF
TGCGCCAGCAGCCAAGGGATGCGGGAGGGCAACAATGAGCAGTTCTTC
>TRBJ2-1|.|TRBV11-2|TRBD2
CASSSGLALSSYNEQFF
TGTGCCAGCAGCTCGGGACTAGCGTTAAGCTCCTACAATGAGCAGTTCTTC
>TRBJ2-6|.|TRBV6-1|.
CASSERPGIEISGANVLTF
TGTGCCAGCAGTGAAAGGCCCGGGATCGAAATCTCTGGGGCCAACGTCCTGACTTTC
>TRBJ1-5|.|TRBV19|.
CASKYAGQPQHF
TGTGCCAGTAAATATGCGGGTCAGCCCCAGCATTTT
>TRBJ2-7|.|TRBV5-1|.
CASSLRSSYEQYF
TGCGCCAGCAGCTTGAGGAGCTCCTACGAGCAGTACTTC
>TRBJ2-1|once|TRBV6-5|.
CASSSLNEQFF
TGTGCCAGCAGTTCTCTCAATGAGCAGTTCTTC
>TRBJ2-7|.|TRBV7-7|.
CASSLVGSSEQYF
TGTGCCAGCAGCTTAGTGGGGTCTAGCGAGCAGTACTTC
>TRBJ2-7|many|TRBV2|.
CASSVYIYEQYF
TGTGCCAGCAGTGTTTACATCTACGAGCAGTACTTC
>TRBJ1-2|few|TRBV7-9|.
CASSLDHYGYTF
TGTGCCAGCAGCTTGGACCACTATGGCTACACCTTC
>TRBJ1-5|.|TRBV28|.
CASTDSYSNQPQHF
TGTGCCAGTACAGATTCCTATAGCAATCAGCCCCAGCATTTT
>TRBJ1-5|.|TRBV19|.
CASSIDPNQPQHF
TGTGCCAGTAGTATCGACCCCAATCAGCCCCAGCATTTT
>TRBJ2-1|.|TRBV2|.
CASTFTGNNEQFF
TGTGCCAGCACTTTTACAGGCAACAATGAGCAGTTCTTC
>TRBJ2-1|.|TRBV9|TRBD2
CASSVAGEGTYNEQFF
TGTGCCAGCAGCGTAGCGGGGGAGGGGACCTACAATGAGCAGTTCTTC
>TRBJ2-3|.|TRBV5-1|.
CASSGGSLGTDTQYF
TGCGCCAGCAGCGGCGGGTCTCTGGGGACAGATACGCAGTATTTT
>TRBJ2-1|.|TRBV5-8|TRBD2
CASSLSVWRGMYNEQFF
TGTGCCAGCAGCCTCTCGGTTTGGCGGGGGATGTACAATGAGCAGTTCTTC
>TRBJ2-7|.|TRBV9|TRBD2
CASSGGLAGYEQYF
TGTGCCAGCAGTGGGGGACTAGCGGGATACGAGCAGTACTTC
>TRBJ2-1|once|TRBV25-1|TRBD1
CASSEFQGAYNEQFF
TGTGCCAGCAGTGAATTTCAGGGGGCCTACAATGAGCAGTTCTTC
>TRBJ2-7|.|TRBV30|.
CAWSVEGLASYEQYF
TGTGCCTGGAGTGTAGAGGGGCTAGCCTCCTACGAGCAGTACTTC
>TRBJ1-2|.|TRBV9|.
CASSHRETYGYTF
TGTGCCAGCAGCCACAGGGAAACCTATGGCTACACCTTC
>TRBJ2-7|.|TRBV10-2|TRBD2
CASSNLAGWTYEQYF
TGCGCCAGCAGTAATCTAGCGGGTTGGACCTACGAGCAGTACTTC
>TRBJ1-5|.|TRBV6-1|.
CASSPMGVVNQPQHF
TGTGCCAGCAGCCCAATGGGGGTGGTGAATCAGCCCCAGCATTTT
>TRBJ2-3|.|TRBV25-1|.
CASSVTVDTQYF
TGTGCCAGCAGTGTGACGGTAGATACGCAGTATTTT
>TRBJ1-1|few|TRBV5-4|.
CASSWGSTEAFF
TGTGCCAGCAGCTGGGGGTCCACTGAAGCTTTCTTT
>TRBJ2-7|few|TRBV4-1|.
CASSQGLESYEQYF
TGCGCCAGCAGCCAAGGGTTGGAAAGCTACGAGCAGTACTTC
>TRBJ2-1|.|TRBV7-2|.
CASSPTPGNNEQFF
TGTGCCAGCAGCCCCACGCCAGGAAACAATGAGCAGTTCTTC
>TRBJ1-1|.|TRBV28|.
CASSLEGNTEAFF
TGTGCCAGCAGTTTGGAGGGAAACACTGAAGCTTTCTTT
>TRBJ2-7|once|TRBV28|TRBD1
CASSPRTGGVEQYF
TGTGCCAGCAGTCCAAGGACAGGGGGGGTCGAGCAGTACTTC
>TRBJ2-7|.|TRBV9|TRBD2
CASSPRRREGREQYF
TGTGCCAGCAGCCCCAGGAGGCGGGAGGGCCGCGAGCAGTACTTC
>TRBJ2-7|.|TRBV6-5|TRBD1
CASSYLTGELREQYF
TGTGCCAGCAGTTACTTGACAGGGGAGTTGAGGGAGCAGTACTTC
>TRBJ2-1|.|TRBV28|.
CASSFLPPHEQFF
TGTGCCAGCAGTTTCCTCCCCCCCCATGAGCAGTTCTTC
>TRBJ2-1|.|TRBV28|.
CASSFDLHRSNEQFF
TGTGCCAGCAGTTTTGACCTCCACCGATCTAATGAGCAGTTCTTC
>TRBJ2-6|once|TRBV6-1|.
CASSEPPAVAGANVLTF
TGTGCCAGCAGTGAACCCCCGGCAGTGGCTGGGGCCAACGTCCTGACTTTC
>TRBJ1-1|.|TRBV21-1|.
CASSKATDNTEAFF
TGTGCCAGCAGCAAAGCAACAGATAACACTGAAGCTTTCTTT
>TRBJ1-2|.|TRBV19|.
CASSQTDNYGYTF
TGTGCCAGTAGCCAGACAGACAACTATGGCTACACCTTC
>TRBJ2-7|.|TRBV7-7|TRBD1
CASSPRDSPIYEQYF
TGTGCCAGCAGTCCAAGGGACAGCCCGATTTACGAGCAGTACTTC
>TRBJ2-1|.|TRBV7-8|TRBD2
CASSLYLAGGARPHNEQFF
TGTGCCAGCAGCCTATATTTAGCGGGAGGAGCCAGACCCCACAATGAGCAGTTCTTC
>TRBJ2-5|many|TRBV5-1|TRBD1
CASSLGRPGGETQYF
TGCGCCAGCAGCTTGGGACGCCCAGGGGGAGAGACCCAGTACTTC
>TRBJ2-7|.|TRBV6-1|.
CASSERSRVPYEQYF
TGTGCCAGCAGTGAACGATCCAGGGTCCCCTACGAGCAGTACTTC
>TRBJ2-7|.|TRBV28|.
CASSLVRERPWDEQYF
TGTGCCAGCAGTTTAGTCAGGGAGCGACCATGGGACGAGCAGTACTTC
>TRBJ1-2|.|TRBV27|.
CASSLRGGYGYTF
TGTGCCAGCAGTTTAAGGGGGGGTTATGGCTACACCTTC
>TRBJ2-1|.|TRBV19|.
CARPTCPSSYNEQFF
TGTGCCAGGCCGACTTGCCCCAGCTCCTACAATGAGCAGTTCTTC
>TRBJ2-7|once|TRBV5-8|.
CASSLVPQGTHEQYF
TGTGCCAGCAGCTTGGTGCCCCAGGGCACCCACGAGCAGTACTTC
>TRBJ1-1|.|TRBV4-1|TRBD1
CASSLTGTGAMNTEAFF
TGCGCCAGCAGCCTAACCGGGACAGGGGCCATGAACACTGAAGCTTTCTTT
>TRBJ2-6|few|TRBV30|TRBD1
CAWGQGDSGANVLTF
TGTGCCTGGGGACAGGGGGACTCTGGGGCCAACGTCCTGACTTTC
>TRBJ1-1|.|TRBV5-4|.
CASSRADQEAFF
TGTGCCAGCAGCAGGGCAGACCAAGAAGCTTTCTTT
>TRBJ1-1|.|TRBV28|.
CASSFQGWATEAFF
TGTGCCAGCAGTTTTCAGGGGTGGGCCACTGAAGCTTTCTTT
>TRBJ2-1|few|TRBV7-2|TRBD2
CARRAGDSYNEQFF
TGTGCCAGGAGAGCGGGAGATTCCTACAATGAGCAGTTCTTC
>TRBJ1-2|.|TRBV9|TRBD1
CASSVQKSGGYYGYTF
TGTGCCAGCAGCGTACAGAAGTCAGGGGGCTACTATGGCTACACCTTC
>TRBJ2-7|.|TRBV6-1|TRBD1
CASSEEPGQGLYEQYF
TGTGCCAGCAGTGAAGAGCCGGGACAGGGGCTCTACGAGCAGTACTTC
>TRBJ2-7|.|TRBV10-3|.
CAISEFGGSTYEQYF
TGTGCCATCAGTGAGTTCGGCGGCAGCACCTACGAGCAGTACTTC
>TRBJ1-1|.|TRBV5-4|.
CASRRGGVTEAFF
TGTGCCAGCAGGAGGGGTGGTGTCACTGAAGCTTTCTTT
>TRBJ2-7|.|TRBV16|TRBD1
CASSLTGTGPYEQYF
TGTGCCAGCAGCCTCACCGGGACAGGTCCCTACGAGCAGTACTTC
>TRBJ1-2|.|TRBV9|.
CASTGDYGYTF
TGTGCCAGCACAGGGGACTATGGCTACACCTTC